Shown below are 32 T cell receptor beta chains from a single sample sequenced in a study of cytomegalovirus exposure and HLA in healthy donors. Vbeta (60) and Jbeta (13) primers were used in the PCR. TCRdb's table, derived via immunoSEQ multiplex PCR, lists solely in-frame clones and lacks some. The table records some 150,000 clones, around 60% of them present only once. Sequenced: PBMCs. The receptors come from a woman aged 60-75 years in good health and CMV-seropositive.

The rearrangement links TRBV5-4 to TRBJ2-1; 13 bases match TRBD2. There are 17 residues in the CDR3. V lost 4 bases to trimming and J lost 1 base; unmatched junction nucleotides: 5. Germline CDR1 is SGHNT and CDR2 is YYREEE (reference sequence). The CDR3 DNA is TGTGCCAGCAGCCCGGGACTAGCGGGAACTTCCTACAATGAGCAGTTCTTC. This sequence encodes CASSPGLAGTSYNEQFF.

The gene calls are TRBV30 and TRBJ2-7; 8 bases fit TRBD2. The germline V gene has CDR1 GTSNPN and CDR2 SVGIG (reference sequence). V dropped 6 bases and J dropped 0; count of bases not matched to a gene: 10. The CDR3 extends over 15 amino acids. CDR3 in amino acids: CACTTSVHPSYEQYF. CDR3 nucleotides: TGTGCCTGCACGACTAGCGTCCACCCCTCCTACGAGCAGTACTTC.

The chain couples TRBV4-3 to TRBJ2-1; tentative D call: TRBD2 (5 bases). Germline loops: CDR1 LGHNA, CDR2 YSLEER. V was clipped by 1 base and J by 10 bases, with 17 bases between them. The CDR3 has 15 residues. The DNA for the CDR3 is TGCGCCAGCAGCCAAGTCTGGTCGGGGTCATACGAGCAGTTCTTC. Translation gives CASSQVWSGSYEQFF.

The chain employs TRBV4-1 and TRBJ2-5; 9 positions agree with TRBD2. CDR1 MGHRA and CDR2 YSYEKL come from the germline V gene. V shed 6 bases and J 5 bases; nucleotides not matched to a gene: 16. The CDR3 runs to 17 residues. CDR3 in DNA: TGCGCCAGCAGGCCAAGTGAAGGGCTAGCGGGAACTGAGACCCAGTACTTC. This sequence encodes CASRPSEGLAGTETQYF.

The chain links TRBV9 to TRBJ2-2; D is possibly TRBD1 (5 bases). Germline loops: CDR1 SGDLS, CDR2 YYNGEE. The CDR3 contains 16 residues. V lost 0 bases, J lost 1 base, and 10 bases lay in between. This CDR3 is CASSVGGAMNTGELFF. The CDR3 DNA sequence: TGTGCCAGCAGCGTAGGGGGCGCGATGAACACCGGGGAGCTGTTTTTT.

The chain carries TRBV7-9 and TRBJ2-2, with TRBD1 matching over 7 bases. CDR3 length: 18 residues. V trimming: 6 bases; J trimming: 0 bases; junction bases outside the gene matches: 13. Germline V gives CDR1 SEHNR, CDR2 FQNEAQ (reference sequence). The CDR3 protein is CASRKGGSGTANTGELFF. The CDR3, as DNA: TGTGCCAGCAGGAAAGGAGGATCCGGGACAGCGAACACCGGGGAGCTGTTTTTT.

This clone turned up a few times. The chain has TRBV5-4 and TRBJ2-2; D is perhaps TRBD2 (6 bases). Looked up from germline, CDR1 is SGHNT and CDR2 is YYREEE (reference sequence). Trimming removed 5 bases from V and 9 bases from J, with 11 bases in between. CDR3 length equals 12 residues. The CDR3 nucleotides are TGTGCCAGCAGTTTTGGAGGGAGGGAGCTGTTTTTT. Translating it yields CASSFGGRELFF.

This chain connects TRBV27 to TRBJ1-4; the D is unclear. V gave up 2 bases and J gave up 1 base, with 8 bases separating them. Germline V gene lookup returns CDR1 MNHEY and CDR2 SMNVEV (reference sequence). The CDR3 loop spans 15 amino acids. CDR3: CASSLNRGTNEKLFF. The CDR3 bases are TGTGCCAGCAGTTTAAACCGGGGAACTAATGAAAAACTGTTTTTT.

The chain is built from TRBV5-6 and TRBJ2-5, with D perhaps matching TRBD1 (5 bases). In germline, CDR1 is SGHDT, CDR2 YYEEEE. The V and J ends lost 2 bases and 2 bases respectively, with 10 bases between them. There are 14 residues in the CDR3. The CDR3, as DNA: TGTGCCAGCAGCTTTAGGCAGGGTCAAGAGACCCAGTACTTC. Translating it yields CASSFRQGQETQYF.

This chain joins TRBV5-6 and TRBJ2-1; a possible D gene is TRBD2 (6 bases). The CDR3 runs 15 residues. The germline V gene has CDR1 SGHDT and CDR2 YYEEEE. V dropped 6 bases and J dropped 0 bases, with 13 bases sitting between them. The CDR3 coding sequence is TGTGCCAGCATCTTAGCGGAGGGCTCCTACAATGAGCAGTTCTTC. It is translated as CASILAEGSYNEQFF.

This chain uses TRBV4-1 with TRBJ2-7, with 11 nucleotides matching TRBD1. Germline CDR1 is MGHRA and CDR2 is YSYEKL. There are 16 residues in the CDR3. V was clipped by 1 base and J by 4 bases; unmatched bases: 6. CDR3: CASSQVPGQGAYEQYF. The DNA of the CDR3 is TGCGCCAGCAGCCAAGTCCCCGGACAGGGGGCTTACGAGCAGTACTTC.

V gene TRBV28 combines with J gene TRBJ2-7; 10 bases match TRBD1. CDR1 and CDR2 (germline): MDHEN, SYDVKM. This CDR3 region has 13 residues. V shed 6 bases, J shed 7 bases, and the junction held 6 bases outside the gene matches. CDR3 in DNA: TGTGCCAGCAGCTATGACAGGGGGCAAGAGCAGTACTTC. Encoded protein: CASSYDRGQEQYF.

This chain connects TRBV18 to TRBJ2-5, with 8 bases identical to TRBD2. After removal of 8 bases from V and 5 bases from J, the junction contained 4 bases not matched to a gene. From germline, CDR1 is KGHSH and CDR2 LQKENI. The CDR3 contains 12 residues. The CDR3 nucleotides are TGTGCCAGCCACGGCGGGGGGGAGACCCAGTACTTC. This encodes CASHGGGETQYF.

This clone came up a few times. The same CDR3 arises from other DNA sequences in this sample as well. The gene calls are TRBV13 and TRBJ1-1, with a possible D match to TRBD1 (6 bases). Trimming cost V 0 bases and J 2 bases, with 7 bases left between them. The CDR3 is made up of 14 amino acids. Looked up from germline, CDR1 is PRHDT and CDR2 is FYEKMQ (reference sequence). The DNA for the CDR3 is TGTGCCAGCAGCTTAGGACAGGGAAACACTGAAGCTTTCTTT. Protein sequence: CASSLGQGNTEAFF.

V gene TRBV6-5 combines with J gene TRBJ2-7, with D unclear. The CDR3 extends over 14 amino acids. Germline V CDR1 and CDR2: MNHEY, SVGAGI. Between the trimmed V and J ends, which lost 5 bases and 2 bases, there was a span of 13 bases. The CDR3 loop is CASSPRLSPYEQYF. The CDR3 DNA follows: TGTGCCAGCAGTCCCCGACTCAGCCCCTACGAGCAGTACTTC.

The chain is built from TRBV7-9 and TRBJ2-1; D is ambiguous. Germline lookup yields CDR1 SEHNR and CDR2 FQNEAQ (reference sequence). V shed 5 bases and J shed 0 bases, with 14 bases lying between them. The CDR3 has 16 residues. The CDR3 region has the DNA TGTGCCAGCAGCGGTACTACCCGGAGCTCCTACAATGAGCAGTTCTTC. Amino acids: CASSGTTRSSYNEQFF.

This clone has just one count. DNA of the CDR3: TGCAGCGCCCTGATTCGGGACAGGGGGCAAGATACGCAGTATTTT. Translation gives CSALIRDRGQDTQYF. The chain combines TRBV29-1 with TRBJ2-3, with TRBD1 identical over 12 bases. In germline, CDR1 is SQVTM, CDR2 ANQGSEA. The CDR3 has 15 amino acids. V gave up 7 bases and J gave up 5 bases; unmatched junction bases: 10.

With regard to this clone: Relative to the germline gene, one junction end is altered; a read error may explain this. The chain recombines TRBV2 with TRBJ1-4, with unresolved D. The length of the CDR3 is 12 residues. Germline CDR1 reads SNHLY; CDR2 reads FYNNEI. For the CDR3, the DNA is TGTGCCAGCAGTGAAGGTTACAGAAATAGGCAGTTT. Translated: CASSEGYRNRQF.

The gene calls are TRBV28 and TRBJ1-1, with TRBD1 identical over 7 bases. The junction had 3 bases not matched to a gene; V was cut back by 5 bases and J by 0 bases. CDR1 is MDHEN and CDR2 is SYDVKM in the germline V gene. CDR3 length: 14 amino acids. The CDR3, as DNA: TGTGCCAGCAGTACAGGGGCCCTGAACACTGAAGCTTTCTTT. Residues: CASSTGALNTEAFF.

The chain is built from TRBV5-1 and TRBJ2-3; 12 nucleotides match TRBD2. This CDR3 region has 17 residues. Trimming took 2 bases from V and 2 from J; bases not matched to a gene: 6. In germline, CDR1 is SGHRS, CDR2 YFSETQ. CDR3 region: CASSFGLAGGNTDTQYF. The CDR3 bases are TGCGCCAGCAGCTTTGGGCTAGCGGGAGGGAACACAGATACGCAGTATTTT.

The V gene is TRBV7-2, the J gene TRBJ2-1, with D possibly matching TRBD2 (6 bases). The CDR3 consists of 15 residues. Trimming took off 4 bases at V and 13 bases at J, with 23 bases between the two ends. Germline values: CDR1 SGHTA, CDR2 FQGNSA. CDR3 in DNA: TGTGCCAGCAGCTCCGACAGTGGGGGGACTCAGGCACAGTTCTTC. Translation: CASSSDSGGTQAQFF.

The rearrangement uses TRBV7-9 and TRBJ2-1; TRBD2 agrees at 11 bases. The CDR3 is 16 residues long. Losses at the gene ends were 3 bases for V and 6 bases for J; bases not matched to a gene: 7. CDR1 is SEHNR and CDR2 is FQNEAQ in the germline V gene (reference sequence). The CDR3 DNA reads TGTGCCAGCAGCTTTAGTACTAGCGGGAGTCCCAATGAGCAGTTCTTC. Residues: CASSFSTSGSPNEQFF.

Remarks on this clone: The sample holds other DNA sequences that translate to the same CDR3. The chain combines TRBV18 with TRBJ1-5, with 7 bases that match TRBD1. Germline loops: CDR1 KGHSH, CDR2 LQKENI. V shed 3 bases, J shed 1 base, and the junction held 3 bases outside the gene matches. The CDR3 is 15 amino acids. The CDR3 DNA reads TGTGCCAGCTCACCCGGACAGGTCAGCAATCAGCCCCAGCATTTT. As protein: CASSPGQVSNQPQHF. The variable domain in full, with the rest retrieved from reference TRBV18 and TRBJ1-5, is NAGVMQNPRHLVRRRGQEARLRCSPMKGHSHVYWYRQLPEEGLKFMVYLQKENIIDESGMPKERFSAEFPKEGPSILRIQQVVRGDSAAYFCASSPGQVSNQPQHFGDGTRLSIL.

This clone turned up a few times. J is TRBJ2-1 and V is TRBV6-5, with 7 bases fitting TRBD2. The length of the CDR3 is 15 residues. Germline assignment: CDR1 MNHEY and CDR2 SVGAGI. V was pared by 7 bases and J by 0 bases, with 6 bases of the junction left unmatched. The CDR3 protein is CASMGGGSSYNEQFF. The CDR3 coding sequence is TGTGCCAGCATGGGAGGCGGGAGCTCCTACAATGAGCAGTTCTTC.

The chain carries TRBV30 and TRBJ1-1; D unclear. Trimming left V 2 bases short and J 5 bases short, with 6 bases between. The CDR3 extends over 11 amino acids. Germline V gene data show CDR1 as GTSNPN and CDR2 as SVGIG (reference sequence). The CDR3 loop is CAWSSSTEAFF. The CDR3 region has the DNA TGTGCCTGGAGTTCCAGTACTGAAGCTTTCTTT.

The V and J genes are TRBV7-2 and TRBJ1-1; tentatively, D is TRBD1 (5 bases). Trimming pared 5 bases from V and 6 bases from J, leaving 16 bases between. This CDR3 is built from 14 residues. The V gene's germline CDR1 is SGHTA and CDR2 FQGNSA. The CDR3 sequence is CASSLTPQGSEAFF. CDR3 nucleotides: TGTGCCAGCAGCCTCACCCCCCAGGGATCTGAAGCTTTCTTT.

The table lists this clone with a count of one. The chain is built from TRBV18 and TRBJ1-2; maybe TRBD1 (6 bases). V lost 0 bases, J lost 2 bases, and 10 bases lay in between. CDR1 KGHSH and CDR2 LQKENI come from the germline V gene. This CDR3 spans 15 amino acids. Here the CDR3 DNA reads TGTGCCAGCTCACCACCGTCTCAGGGGAACTATGGCTACACCTTC. Amino acid sequence: CASSPPSQGNYGYTF.

The chain couples TRBV10-2 to TRBJ2-1; 8 bases fit TRBD2. V shed 3 bases, J shed 7 bases, and the junction held 14 bases outside the gene matches. The CDR3 length is 17 residues. Per germline, CDR1 WSHSY and CDR2 SAAADI. CDR3 DNA: TGCGCCAGCAGTGATACGCCCGGGACTAGTATTGGGAATGAGCAGTTCTTC. It codes for CASSDTPGTSIGNEQFF.

This clone was recorded only once. The CDR3 bases are TGCGCCAGCAGCCCACAACCCCCCGGAGGAGCCGGCACTGAAGCTTTCTTT. Protein: CASSPQPPGGAGTEAFF. The J gene is TRBJ1-1, the V gene TRBV5-1; D ambiguous. The V gene lost 4 bases and the J gene lost 4 bases, with 23 bases spanning the gap. Germline assignment: CDR1 SGHRS and CDR2 YFSETQ. The CDR3 consists of 17 residues.

The chain is built from TRBV28 and TRBJ1-1; 10 positions match TRBD1. J was trimmed by 6 bases and V by 5 bases; bases with no gene match: 9. The germline V gene has CDR1 MDHEN and CDR2 SYDVKM. The CDR3 has 15 residues. CDR3 nucleotide sequence: TGTGCCAGCAGTGGGGCCTGGGACAGGGGTGCTGAAGCTTTCTTT. Amino acids: CASSGAWDRGAEAFF.

The chain employs TRBV6-5 and TRBJ2-5; D might be TRBD1 (5 bases). The J call could be wrong; TRBJ2-7 is a better fit for the DNA end. Per germline, CDR1 MNHEY and CDR2 SVGAGI. The CDR3 contains 14 residues. CDR3 sequence: CASSYARGSYEQYF. The CDR3 bases are TGTGCCAGCAGTTACGCTAGGGGCTCCTACGAGCAGTACTTC.

The V and J genes are TRBV7-9 and TRBJ1-1; D gene unclear. The CDR3 runs 12 residues. The germline V and J ends were trimmed by 6 bases and 0 bases, with 5 bases remaining between them. CDR1 is SEHNR and CDR2 is FQNEAQ in the germline V gene (reference sequence). This CDR3 is CASSPLNTEAFF. For the CDR3, the DNA is TGTGCCAGCAGTCCATTGAACACTGAAGCTTTCTTT.